This T cell receptor beta chain was sequenced during a study of regulatory and conventional T cells in RAG deficiency. Study-level points and caveats: In Omenn syndrome, Treg and Tconv repertoires overlapped >80%.

The method was immunoSEQ multiplex PCR; TCRdb's version includes in-frame clones alone and lacks a portion of them. The sample includes about 400 clones, around 33% seen only once; the top ten take around 49%. The sorted conventional CD4+ T cells were CD25-low and CD127-high, with genomic DNA sequenced. This clone came up a few times. Antigen: not known. The sequenced sample was CD4+ effector T cells sorted from blood. The receptor was isolated from a human donor with RAG deficiency presenting as severe combined immunodeficiency.

The CDR3 nucleotides are TGTGCCAGCAGCCCCGGCGGGCCAGCGGGAGGGCCTCGGCAAGAGACCCAGTACTTC. Translation gives CASSPGGPAGGPRQETQYF. The rearrangement links TRBV7-3 to TRBJ2-5; 10 bases fit TRBD2. The germline V gene encodes CDR1 SGHTA and CDR2 FQGTGA. V lost 5 bases to trimming and J lost 2 bases; unmatched junction nucleotides: 17. This CDR3 spans 19 amino acids.